The present TCR beta chain was sequenced within a study of blood T cell repertoires in COVID-19. The data were produced by immunoSEQ multiplex PCR, yet TCRdb's version contains in-frame clones alone and is incomplete. The sample lists 280,000 or so clones, roughly 87% occurring once. Which cohort a participant joined came from the clinical history participants gave. Trimming removed 1 base from V and 6 bases from J, with 9 bases in between. This CDR3 spans 13 amino acids. Per germline, CDR1 SGHTA and CDR2 FQGNSA. The genes are TRBV7-2 and TRBJ1-1, with D maybe TRBD1 (5 bases). This clonotype originated in a woman aged 40 to 55 who had recovered from COVID-19. Specimen: PBMCs or T cells enriched from blood (not recorded which). CDR3 bases: TGTGCCAGCAGCTTAGAAGGGGCGGCTGAAGCTTTCTTT. This translates into CASSLEGAAEAFF.